This T cell receptor (beta chain) originates from a study of chemoradiotherapy in HPV16-positive cancers. TCRdb's copy holds only in-frame clones and misses some; the assay was immunoSEQ multiplex PCR. Among 9,000 to 15,000 clones listed, 65% to 80% were seen once. This clone was counted a few times. The CDR3 runs to 15 residues. Germline V gene data show CDR1 as MNHEY and CDR2 as SMNVEV (reference sequence). The V end was cut by 0 bases, the J end by 7 bases, with 15 bases between. The sample was collected from a patient who underwent chemoradiotherapy. The chain employs TRBV27 and TRBJ1-2; D is possibly TRBD1 (6 bases). The TCR was taken from a human donor with HPV-associated anogenital cancer. The CDR3 is CASSLSGTRAGGYTF. DNA for the CDR3: TGTGCCAGCAGTTTATCCGGGACACGGGCGGGTGGCTACACCTTC.